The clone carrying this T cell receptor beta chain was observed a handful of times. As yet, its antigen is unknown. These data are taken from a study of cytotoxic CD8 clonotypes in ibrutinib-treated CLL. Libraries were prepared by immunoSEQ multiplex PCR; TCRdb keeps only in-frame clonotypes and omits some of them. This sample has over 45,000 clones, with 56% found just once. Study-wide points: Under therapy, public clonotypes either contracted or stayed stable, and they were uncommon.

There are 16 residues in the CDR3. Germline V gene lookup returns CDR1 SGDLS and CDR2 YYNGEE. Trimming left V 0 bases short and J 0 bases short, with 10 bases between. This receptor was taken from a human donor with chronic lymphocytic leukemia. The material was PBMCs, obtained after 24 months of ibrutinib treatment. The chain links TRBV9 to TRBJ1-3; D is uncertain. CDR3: CASSVGQAYSGNTIYF. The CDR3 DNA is TGTGCCAGCAGCGTAGGGCAGGCCTACTCTGGAAACACCATATATTTT.